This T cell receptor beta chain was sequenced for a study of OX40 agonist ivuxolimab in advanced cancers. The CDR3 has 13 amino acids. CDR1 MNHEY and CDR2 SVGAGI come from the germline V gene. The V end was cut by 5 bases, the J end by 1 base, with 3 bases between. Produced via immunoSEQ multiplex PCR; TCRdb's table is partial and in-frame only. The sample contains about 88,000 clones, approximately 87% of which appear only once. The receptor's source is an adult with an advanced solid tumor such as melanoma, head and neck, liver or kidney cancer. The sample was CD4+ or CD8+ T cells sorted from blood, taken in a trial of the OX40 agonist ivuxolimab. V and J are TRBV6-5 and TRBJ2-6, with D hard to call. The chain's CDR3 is CASSVSGANVLTF. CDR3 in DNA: TGTGCCAGCAGTGTTTCTGGGGCCAACGTCCTGACTTTC.